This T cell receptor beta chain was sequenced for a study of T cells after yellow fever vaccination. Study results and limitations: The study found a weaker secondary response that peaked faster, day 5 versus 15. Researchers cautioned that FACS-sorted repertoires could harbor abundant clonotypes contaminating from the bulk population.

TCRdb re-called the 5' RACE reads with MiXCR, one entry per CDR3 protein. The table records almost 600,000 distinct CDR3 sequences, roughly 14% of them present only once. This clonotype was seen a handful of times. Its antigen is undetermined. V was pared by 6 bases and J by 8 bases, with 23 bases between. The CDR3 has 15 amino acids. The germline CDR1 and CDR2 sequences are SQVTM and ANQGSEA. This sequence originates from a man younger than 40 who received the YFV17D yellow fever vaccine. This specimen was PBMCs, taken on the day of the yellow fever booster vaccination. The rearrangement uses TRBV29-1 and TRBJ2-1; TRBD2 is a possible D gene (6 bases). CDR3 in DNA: TGCAGCGTCCACCCCCCCAACGGGAGAATTGATGAGCAGTTCTTC. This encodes CSVHPPNGRIDEQFF.